The 20 T cell receptor beta chains below come from one sample, sequenced in a study of OX40 agonist ivuxolimab in advanced cancers. Assay: immunoSEQ multiplex PCR; the TCRdb copy retains only in-frame clones and omits some. This table holds roughly 77,000 clones, more than 90% found once. This specimen was CD4+ or CD8+ T cells sorted from blood, taken in a trial of the OX40 agonist ivuxolimab. Receptors originate from an adult with an advanced solid tumor such as melanoma, head and neck, liver or kidney cancer.

This chain links TRBV2 with TRBJ1-3; D remains ambiguous. The germline CDR1 and CDR2 sequences are SNHLY and FYNNEI. Trimming removed 0 bases at V and 2 bases at J, with 8 bases between. The CDR3 covers 15 residues. CDR3 sequence (DNA): TGTGCCAGCAGTGAAGCTCGAGGCCCTGGAAACACCATATATTTT. Protein product: CASSEARGPGNTIYF.

The chain couples TRBV6-6 to TRBJ2-3; a weak D match, TRBD2 (6 bases). From germline, CDR1 is MNHNY and CDR2 SVGAGI (reference sequence). Trimming removed 10 bases at V and 0 bases at J, with 14 bases between. CDR3 length: 14 amino acids. CDR3 region: CATGGGASTDTQYF. As DNA, the CDR3 is TGTGCCACCGGGGGAGGAGCAAGCACAGATACGCAGTATTTT.

This chain uses TRBV18 with TRBJ1-2; no reliable D call. Trimming took off 2 bases at V and 4 bases at J, with 17 bases between the two ends. Germline V gene data show CDR1 as KGHSH and CDR2 as LQKENI. The CDR3 consists of 16 residues. The CDR3 sequence: CASSPGSGSMVYGYTF. The CDR3 region has the DNA TGTGCCAGCTCACCAGGTTCAGGTTCGATGGTCTATGGCTACACCTTC. The whole variable domain, remainder taken from reference TRBV18 and TRBJ1-2, is NAGVMQNPRHLVRRRGQEARLRCSPMKGHSHVYWYRQLPEEGLKFMVYLQKENIIDESGMPKERFSAEFPKEGPSILRIQQVVRGDSAAYFCASSPGSGSMVYGYTFGSGTRLTVV.

This chain uses TRBV29-1 with TRBJ1-1, with D uncertain. Trimming left V 4 bases short and J 6 bases short, with 9 bases between. CDR1 and CDR2 from the germline V gene are SQVTM and ANQGSEA. This CDR3 contains 11 residues. CDR3 region: CSVAVASEAFF. CDR3 sequence (DNA): TGCAGCGTTGCAGTCGCATCTGAAGCTTTCTTT.

The CDR3 spells CASSLDRGSAAFF. The CDR3, as DNA: TGTGCCAGCAGCTTAGATCGGGGCTCAGCCGCTTTCTTT. The chain recombines TRBV11-2 with TRBJ1-1, with D possibly being TRBD1 (5 bases). Germline V gives CDR1 SGHAT, CDR2 FQNNGV. This CDR3 is 13 amino acids long. V dropped 0 bases and J dropped 11 bases, with 13 bases sitting between them. Variable domain in full (rest from reference TRBV11-2 and TRBJ1-1): EAGVAQSPRYKIIEKRQSVAFWCNPISGHATLYWYQQILGQGPKLLIQFQNNGVVDDSQLPKDRFSAERLKGVDSTLKIQPAKLEDSAVYLCASSLDRGSAAFFGQGTRLTVV.

This chain joins TRBV12-5 and TRBJ2-1, with D perhaps matching TRBD1 (6 bases). The CDR3 runs to 16 residues. V was pared by 3 bases and J by 4 bases, with 16 bases between. Germline CDR1 is LGHNT and CDR2 is FRNRAP. CDR3 DNA sequence: TGTGCTAGTGGTTTAGAAACCGAAGGGACATACAATGAGCAGTTCTTC. Its translation is CASGLETEGTYNEQFF.

This rearrangement joins TRBV30 to TRBJ1-3, with a possible D match to TRBD1 (5 bases). CDR1 is GTSNPN and CDR2 is SVGIG in the germline V gene (reference sequence). CDR3 length: 13 residues. The CDR3 DNA reads as TGTGCTTGTCTGTGGGGGTCTGGAAACACCATATATTTT. The encoded protein is CACLWGSGNTIYF.

CDR3 sequence reads: CASRPGEGAIYGYTF. CDR3 sequence (DNA): TGTGCCAGCAGGCCCGGGGAGGGGGCAATCTATGGCTACACCTTC. This rearrangement joins TRBV6-1 to TRBJ1-2; 7 nucleotides match TRBD1. The CDR3 extends over 15 amino acids. J was trimmed by 4 bases and V by 6 bases; bases with no gene match: 11. Germline V lookup: CDR1 MNHNS, CDR2 SASEGT.

Regarding this clone: It is likely a read error, because the conserved phenylalanine at the end of the CDR3 is missing. Because the CDR3's place on the DNA is in doubt, the DNA is left out and the CDR3 is given as listed by TCRdb. The chain couples TRBV7-3 to TRBJ1-1. Both ends counted, the CDR3 spans 13 residues. The V gene's germline CDR1 is SGHTA and CDR2 FQGTGA. The CDR3 reads CASSPETQRWALG.

The chain recombines TRBV2 with TRBJ2-2; D remains ambiguous. The CDR3 totals 15 residues. Germline V lookup: CDR1 SNHLY, CDR2 FYNNEI. V was shortened by 1 base and J by 0 bases, with 6 bases between the two germline ends. This chain's CDR3 is CASSEDSSNTGELFF. Here the CDR3 DNA reads TGTGCCAGCAGTGAAGACAGCTCGAACACCGGGGAGCTGTTTTTT.

The chain carries TRBV11-2 and TRBJ1-1; D is uncertain. Germline assignment: CDR1 SGHAT and CDR2 FQNNGV. CDR3 length: 13 residues. V was cut by 6 bases and J by 0 bases, with 8 bases left in between. The DNA of the CDR3 is TGTGCCAGCAGTAACAAGTTGAACACTGAAGCTTTCTTT. Translated, it gives CASSNKLNTEAFF.

The rearrangement uses TRBV11-2 and TRBJ1-3; no reliable D call. The CDR3 has 14 amino acids. Deletions cut 1 base from V and 0 bases from J, with 4 bases between. Germline loops: CDR1 SGHAT, CDR2 FQNNGV. The CDR3 loop is CASSLVSSGNTIYF. DNA for the CDR3: TGTGCCAGCAGCTTAGTGTCCTCTGGAAACACCATATATTTT.

The chain is built from TRBV5-4 and TRBJ1-1; TRBD1 agrees at 8 bases. The CDR3 covers 14 residues. After removal of 5 bases from V and 9 bases from J, the junction contained 12 bases not matched to a gene. Germline values: CDR1 SGHNT, CDR2 YYREEE (reference sequence). The CDR3 here is CASRIFGTGGKAFF. The CDR3 DNA follows: TGTGCCAGCAGAATTTTCGGGACAGGAGGAAAAGCTTTCTTT.

This clone was seen once. The chain recombines TRBV18 with TRBJ1-2, with D tentatively TRBD1 (6 bases). The CDR3 contains 14 residues. Looked up from germline, CDR1 is KGHSH and CDR2 is LQKENI. V was clipped by 3 bases and J by 3 bases, with 11 bases between them. CDR3 coding DNA: TGTGCCAGCTCACCTGGGCAGGGGTACTATGGCTACACCTTC. Residues: CASSPGQGYYGYTF.

This chain connects TRBV7-3 to TRBJ2-5, with D hard to call. The V and J ends lost 5 bases and 4 bases respectively, with 11 bases between them. Germline V gives CDR1 SGHTA, CDR2 FQGTGA. The CDR3 totals 13 residues. CDR3 sequence (DNA): TGTGCCAGCAGCCCGTTGATGGGAGAGACCCAGTACTTC. It encodes CASSPLMGETQYF. Supplemented by reference TRBV7-3 and TRBJ2-5, the full variable domain reads GAGVSQTPSNKVTEKGKYVELRCDPISGHTALYWYRQSLGQGPEFLIYFQGTGAADDSGLPNDRFFAVRPEGSVSTLKIQRTERGDSAVYLCASSPLMGETQYFGPGTRLLVL.

The chain has TRBV19 and TRBJ2-7, with a tentative D call TRBD2 (5 bases). The CDR3 sequence is 14 residues long. Germline V gives CDR1 LNHDA, CDR2 SQIVND (reference sequence). The ends were cut back, 5 bases at V and 0 bases at J, with 11 bases in the middle. The CDR3 reads CASSLGINSYEQYF. The DNA for the CDR3 is TGTGCCAGTAGTCTCGGGATTAACTCCTACGAGCAGTACTTC.

This clone occurred once. This chain connects TRBV27 to TRBJ2-1; tentatively, D is TRBD1 or TRBD2 (5 bases each). This CDR3 has 15 residues. The V gene lost 5 bases and the J gene lost 4 bases, with 15 bases spanning the gap. CDR1 MNHEY and CDR2 SMNVEV come from the germline V gene (reference sequence). CDR3 sequence (DNA): TGTGCCAGCAGTCTCATCGGGACGGCGTACAATGAGCAGTTCTTC. It specifies CASSLIGTAYNEQFF.

This clone came up once. The rearrangement joins TRBV7-2 to TRBJ2-3, with no clear D. The CDR3 runs to 17 residues. CDR1 and CDR2 from the germline V gene are SGHTA and FQGNSA. V lost 1 base and J 0 bases, leaving 14 bases between the germline ends. CDR3 in amino acids: CASSLVGRTTSTDTQYF. For the CDR3, the DNA is TGTGCCAGCAGCTTAGTTGGCAGGACCACTAGCACAGATACGCAGTATTTT.

The J gene is TRBJ2-2, the V gene TRBV5-8; 13 positions agree with TRBD2. Germline lookup yields CDR1 SGHTS and CDR2 YDEGEE. V lost 4 bases and J lost 5; bases outside the gene matches: 8. The CDR3 has 17 residues. The CDR3 region has the DNA TGTGCCAGCAGCGTGACTAGCGGGAGGCCGGGAACCGGGGAGCTGTTTTTT. Translating gives CASSVTSGRPGTGELFF.

The chain has TRBV7-6 and TRBJ2-7, with 12 positions matching TRBD2. The CDR3 spans 15 residues. The V segment lost 5 bases and the J segment 5 bases; nucleotides outside the gene matches: 7. Germline lookup yields CDR1 SGHVS and CDR2 FNYEAQ. In nucleotides, the CDR3 is TGTGCCAGCAGCAGGACTAGCGGGATGCTTCACGAGCAGTACTTC. This sequence encodes CASSRTSGMLHEQYF.